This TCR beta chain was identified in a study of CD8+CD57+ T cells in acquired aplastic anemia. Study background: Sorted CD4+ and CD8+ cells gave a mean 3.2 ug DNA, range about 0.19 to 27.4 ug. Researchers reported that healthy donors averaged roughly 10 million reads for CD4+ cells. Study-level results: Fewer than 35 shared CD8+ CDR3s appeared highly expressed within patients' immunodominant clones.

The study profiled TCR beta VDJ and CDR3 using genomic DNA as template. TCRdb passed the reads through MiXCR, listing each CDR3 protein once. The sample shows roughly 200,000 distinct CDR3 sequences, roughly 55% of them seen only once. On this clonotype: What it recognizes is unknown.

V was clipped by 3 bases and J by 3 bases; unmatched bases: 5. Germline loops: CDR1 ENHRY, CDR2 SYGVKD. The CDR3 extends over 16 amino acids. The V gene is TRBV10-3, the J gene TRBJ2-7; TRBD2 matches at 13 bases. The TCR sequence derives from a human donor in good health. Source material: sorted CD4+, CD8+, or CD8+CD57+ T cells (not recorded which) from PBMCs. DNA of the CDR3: TGTGCCATCAGTGATGGACTAGCGGGAGCTTTCTACGAGCAGTACTTC. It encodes CAISDGLAGAFYEQYF.